The present T cell receptor beta chain was sequenced within a study of cytomegalovirus exposure and HLA in healthy donors. PCR primers comprised 60 Vbeta and 13 Jbeta primers. Assay used: immunoSEQ multiplex PCR; TCRdb lists only in-frame clones, some missing. The table has approximately 140,000 clones, 78% seen once. The sample comprised PBMCs. The TCR originated in a woman aged 40 to 49 in good health and CMV-seronegative.

The DNA for the CDR3 is TGTGCCAGCACCGAAGACAGGGGGGTGAGGGGCTACACCTTC. Translating gives CASTEDRGVRGYTF. The gene calls are TRBV28 and TRBJ1-2; 9 bases fit TRBD1. This CDR3 is built from 14 residues. Per the germline V gene, CDR1 is MDHEN and CDR2 is SYDVKM. J lost 8 bases, V lost 7 bases, and 11 bases had no gene match.